Sequencing of this TCR beta chain was carried out in a study of OX40 agonist ivuxolimab in advanced cancers. Repertoires were generated with immunoSEQ multiplex PCR, while TCRdb's copy carries only in-frame clones and drops some. The profile shows 75,000 to 95,000 clones, about 90% of them singletons. There are 15 residues in the CDR3. Germline CDR1 is ENHRY and CDR2 is SYGVKD. The ends were cut back, 3 bases at V and 2 bases at J, with 13 bases in the middle. Anyone with autoimmune disease history or systemic immunosuppression was excluded. The chain is built from TRBV10-3 and TRBJ1-1; D ambiguous. This receptor was taken from an adult with an advanced solid tumor such as melanoma, head and neck, liver or kidney cancer. The material sequenced was CD4+ or CD8+ T cells sorted from blood, taken in a trial of the OX40 agonist ivuxolimab. The CDR3 nucleotides are TGTGCCATCAGTGACTCCACCGGGGAAAACACTGAAGCTTTCTTT. Its translation: CAISDSTGENTEAFF.